These T cell receptor beta chains were read from a single sample in a study of blood T cell repertoires in COVID-19. The table came from immunoSEQ multiplex PCR; TCRdb's copy has only in-frame clones and leaves some out. The profile shows under 200,000 clones, roughly nine tenths of them singletons. The material sequenced was peripheral blood. The source is a man in his fifties or sixties with acute or convalescent COVID-19. Each CDR3 is given with its conserved first and last residue. Each record gives: clone size, V gene, D gene, J gene, CDR3 protein, CDR3 DNA. A D gene is named only where the DNA matches it firmly. Not every row has a clone size; where given, it reads once, few, many or a size class.

abundance: once
v_gene: TRBV27
d_gene: TRBD2
j_gene: TRBJ2-7
CDR3aa: CASSPRLGRGMHEQYF
CDR3nt: TGTGCCAGCAGTCCAAGACTAGGGAGGGGAATGCACGAGCAGTACTTC

abundance: -
v_gene: TRBV9
d_gene: -
j_gene: TRBJ2-1
CDR3aa: CASSVGASSSYNEQFF
CDR3nt: TGTGCCAGCAGCGTTGGAGCGTCGAGCTCCTACAATGAGCAGTTCTTC

abundance: -
v_gene: TRBV7-2
d_gene: TRBD2
j_gene: TRBJ2-3
CDR3aa: CASSLAPSGGTDTQYF
CDR3nt: TGTGCCAGCAGCTTAGCCCCTAGCGGGGGCACAGATACGCAGTATTTT

abundance: -
v_gene: TRBV9
d_gene: -
j_gene: TRBJ1-1
CDR3aa: CASSVDGDEAFF
CDR3nt: TGTGCCAGCAGCGTAGATGGAGATGAAGCTTTCTTT

abundance: -
v_gene: TRBV6-5
d_gene: -
j_gene: TRBJ1-1
CDR3aa: CASSYQGSTFF
CDR3nt: TGTGCCAGCAGTTACCAGGGCTCGACTTTCTTT

abundance: -
v_gene: TRBV7-9
d_gene: -
j_gene: TRBJ1-6
CDR3aa: CASSPFTGTYNSPLHF
CDR3nt: TGTGCCAGCAGCCCATTTACCGGGACTTATAATTCACCCCTCCACTTT

abundance: once
v_gene: TRBV5-8
d_gene: -
j_gene: TRBJ2-7
CDR3aa: CASSLAGTVFEQYF
CDR3nt: TGTGCCAGCAGCTTGGCGGGTACGGTCTTCGAGCAGTACTTC

abundance: -
v_gene: TRBV12-3/TRBV12-4
d_gene: -
j_gene: TRBJ2-5
CDR3aa: CASSLAQGGTQYF
CDR3nt: TGTGCCAGCAGTTTAGCCCAGGGAGGGACCCAGTACTTC

abundance: -
v_gene: TRBV27
d_gene: TRBD2
j_gene: TRBJ2-3
CDR3aa: CASSFGASGRPDTQYF
CDR3nt: TGTGCCAGCAGTTTCGGGGCTAGCGGGAGGCCAGATACGCAGTATTTT

abundance: -
v_gene: TRBV2
d_gene: TRBD2
j_gene: TRBJ2-3
CDR3aa: CASRTSYVTDTQYF
CDR3nt: TGTGCCAGCAGGACTAGCTACGTCACAGATACGCAGTATTTT

abundance: once
v_gene: TRBV6-1
d_gene: -
j_gene: TRBJ1-2
CDR3aa: CASSEGQGAYYGYTF
CDR3nt: TGTGCCAGCAGTGAAGGGCAAGGGGCTTACTATGGCTACACCTTC

abundance: -
v_gene: TRBV6-1
d_gene: -
j_gene: TRBJ1-5
CDR3aa: CASSDGVNQPQHF
CDR3nt: TGTGCCAGCAGTGACGGAGTGAATCAGCCCCAGCATTTT

abundance: -
v_gene: TRBV18
d_gene: -
j_gene: TRBJ1-1
CDR3aa: CASSMKGGIDTEAFF
CDR3nt: TGTGCCAGCTCCATGAAAGGAGGGATAGACACTGAAGCTTTCTTT

abundance: many
v_gene: TRBV6-6
d_gene: -
j_gene: TRBJ1-1
CDR3aa: CASSPRGAEAFF
CDR3nt: TGTGCCAGCAGTCCGCGGGGGGCTGAAGCTTTCTTT

abundance: -
v_gene: TRBV24-1
d_gene: -
j_gene: TRBJ1-5
CDR3aa: CATSGGGMGNQPQHF
CDR3nt: TGTGCCACCAGTGGGGGGGGGATGGGCAATCAGCCCCAGCATTTT

abundance: -
v_gene: TRBV3-1/TRBV3-2
d_gene: -
j_gene: TRBJ1-1
CDR3aa: CASSSTARHAGKAFF
CDR3nt: TGTGCCAGCAGCTCTACCGCCCGACACGCAGGCAAAGCTTTCTTT

abundance: -
v_gene: TRBV11-3
d_gene: -
j_gene: TRBJ2-1
CDR3aa: CASNGHSSYNEQFF
CDR3nt: TGTGCCAGCAACGGACATAGCTCCTACAATGAGCAGTTCTTC